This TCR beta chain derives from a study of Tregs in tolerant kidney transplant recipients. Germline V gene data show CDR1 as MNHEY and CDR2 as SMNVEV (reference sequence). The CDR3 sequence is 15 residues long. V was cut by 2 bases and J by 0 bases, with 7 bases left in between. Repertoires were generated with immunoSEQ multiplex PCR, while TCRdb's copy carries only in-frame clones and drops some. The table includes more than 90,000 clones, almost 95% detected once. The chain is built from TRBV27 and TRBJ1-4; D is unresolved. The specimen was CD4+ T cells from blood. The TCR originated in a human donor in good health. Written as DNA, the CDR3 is TGTGCCAGCAGTTTAACCCTTGCAACTAATGAAAAACTGTTTTTT. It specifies CASSLTLATNEKLFF. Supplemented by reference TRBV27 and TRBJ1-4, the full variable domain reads EAQVTQNPRYLITVTGKKLTVTCSQNMNHEYMSWYRQDPGLGLRQIYYSMNVEVTDKGDVPEGYKVSRKEKRNFPLILESPSPNQTSLYFCASSLTLATNEKLFFGSGTQLSVL.